Listed below are T cell receptor beta chains from one sample, sequenced in a study of OX40 agonist ivuxolimab in advanced cancers. TCRdb's copy holds only in-frame clones and misses some; the assay was immunoSEQ multiplex PCR. Seen here are 50,000 to 85,000 clones, around 83% observed once, and the top ten hold approximately 2.3%. The sequencing here drew on CD4+ or CD8+ T cells sorted from blood, taken in a trial of the OX40 agonist ivuxolimab. The source is an adult with an advanced solid tumor such as melanoma, head and neck, liver or kidney cancer. Each CDR3 is given with its conserved first and last residue. A D gene is named only where the DNA matches it firmly. Rows give clone size only sometimes, using once, few, many, or a class for an expanded clone.

d_gene | j_gene | abundance | v_gene | CDR3nt | CDR3aa
. | TRBJ1-6 | . | TRBV5-6 | TGTGCCAGCAGCTTTGGACACAGGGACCTCTCGGCCCTCCACTTT | CASSFGHRDLSALHF
TRBD2 | TRBJ2-3 | . | TRBV7-2 | TGTGCCAGCAGCTTAGCTCGGGGAGGGGCAGATACGCAGTATTTT | CASSLARGGADTQYF
. | TRBJ2-6 | . | TRBV4-3 | TGCGCCAGCAGCCAAAACCCGCTGAGCACAGGGTCTGGGGCCAACGTCCTGACTTTC | CASSQNPLSTGSGANVLTF
. | TRBJ1-1 | . | TRBV6-5 | TGTGCCTCATTTCGGCCATCGAACACTGAAGCTTTCTTT | CASFRPSNTEAFF
. | TRBJ1-4 | . | TRBV6-5 | TGTGCCAGCGGCCCGGGATGGGGCGCAGGTGAAAAACTGTTTTTT | CASGPGWGAGEKLFF
TRBD2 | TRBJ2-2 | . | TRBV9 | TGTGCCAGCGGCGGAGCGGGGGACACCGGGGAGCTGTTTTTT | CASGGAGDTGELFF
TRBD2 | TRBJ2-5 | . | TRBV19 | TGTGCCAGTAGGCGGCCCGGGGGGGAAGAGACCCAGTACTTC | CASRRPGGEETQYF
. | TRBJ1-3 | . | TRBV5-1 | TGCGCCAGCAGCTTGCAAACCGGGACACCCGGGAACACCATATATTTT | CASSLQTGTPGNTIYF
. | TRBJ1-1 | . | TRBV30 | TGTGCCTGGAGTTATCGGACCGGGTACGCTGAAGCTTTCTTT | CAWSYRTGYAEAFF
TRBD1 | TRBJ2-7 | . | TRBV10-3 | TGTGCCATCAGTGAGACCCCGCACGGGACAGGGGGCCACGAGCAGTACTTC | CAISETPHGTGGHEQYF
. | TRBJ2-3 | . | TRBV19 | TGTGCCAGTAGTACCGGGACAAGGACAACAGATACGCAGTATTTT | CASSTGTRTTDTQYF
TRBD1 | TRBJ1-1 | once | TRBV28 | TGTGCCAGCAGAAGGCTCGCAGGGACAGGGGGGGAAGCTTTCTTT | CASRRLAGTGGEAFF
. | TRBJ2-1 | . | TRBV5-4 | TGTGCCAGCAGCGGACTCAGGCGGGATGAGCAGTTCTTC | CASSGLRRDEQFF
. | TRBJ2-7 | once | TRBV21-1 | TGTGCCAGCAGCAAGCCCGGGAGAGGTGAGCAGTACTTC | CASSKPGRGEQYF
. | TRBJ2-5 | . | TRBV11-2 | TGTGCCAGCAGACCGACAGTATTCCAAGAGACCCAGTACTTC | CASRPTVFQETQYF
TRBD2 | TRBJ2-7 | . | TRBV4-3 | TGCGCCAGCAGCCAAGATCTCCCGAAAAGGACTAGCGGGAGGCCCTACTCCTACGAGCAGTACTTC | CASSQDLPKRTSGRPYSYEQYF
TRBD1 | TRBJ2-7 | . | TRBV27 | TGTGCCAGCAGTTTCGGGCTCCCGGGACAGGGGTTCGAGCAGTACTTC | CASSFGLPGQGFEQYF
. | TRBJ2-3 | . | TRBV10-3 | TGTGCCATCAGTAATAGCGGAGAGACGAGCACAGATACGCAGTATTTT | CAISNSGETSTDTQYF
TRBD1 | TRBJ2-7 | . | TRBV7-8 | TGTGCCAGCAGCTTCCGGGACAGTGGGCCCTACGAGCAGTACTTC | CASSFRDSGPYEQYF
. | TRBJ2-2 | . | TRBV7-9 | TGTGCCAGCAGCTTATGGCTGGGACAGAACACCGGGGAGCTGTTTTTT | CASSLWLGQNTGELFF
. | TRBJ2-2 | . | TRBV7-2 | TGTGCCAGCAGCTTAGCTGACAACACCGGGGAGCTGTTTTTT | CASSLADNTGELFF
. | TRBJ2-2 | few | TRBV7-8 | TGTGCCAGCAGCTTAGGAAGTACCTGGAGCTCTACCGGGGAGCTGTTTTTT | CASSLGSTWSSTGELFF
TRBD1 | TRBJ2-7 | . | TRBV27 | TGTGCCAGCAGTTTTCTGGGACAGCCATCCTACGAGCAGTACTTC | CASSFLGQPSYEQYF
. | TRBJ2-7 | . | TRBV6-1 | TGTGCCAGCAGTGAAAACCGAGCCGCTACCTACGAGCAGTACTTC | CASSENRAATYEQYF
. | TRBJ2-7 | . | TRBV4-2 | TGTGCCAGCAGCCAAGATATTGATTCCCGTTCCTACGAGCAGTACTTC | CASSQDIDSRSYEQYF
. | TRBJ2-2 | . | TRBV21-1 | TGTGCCAGCAGCAAAGGCGGTACTCGGATCGGGGAGCTGTTTTTT | CASSKGGTRIGELFF
. | TRBJ2-7 | . | TRBV6-1 | TGTGCCTGTTCGTTCGAGGGGTCCTACGAGCAGTACTTC | CACSFEGSYEQYF
TRBD1 | TRBJ1-5 | . | TRBV30 | TGTGCCTGGAGTTCAGGGAACAGGGGTAATCAGCCCCAGCATTTT | CAWSSGNRGNQPQHF
. | TRBJ2-4 | . | TRBV6-6 | TGTGCCAGCAGTTACTCGGGGGGATCCAAAAACATTCAGTACTTC | CASSYSGGSKNIQYF
TRBD1 | TRBJ2-2 | . | TRBV27 | TGTGCCTCTCACTGGACAGGGAACACCGGGGAGCTGTTTTTT | CASHWTGNTGELFF
. | TRBJ1-3 | . | TRBV29-1 | TGCAGCGTCCACTCTGGAAACACCATATATTTT | CSVHSGNTIYF
. | TRBJ1-3 | medium-sized | TRBV2 | TGTGCCAGCAGCCCCCGGACATCTGGAAACACCATATATTTT | CASSPRTSGNTIYF
. | TRBJ1-1 | . | TRBV27 | TGTGCCAGCAGTTTATCGATGGGGGTTGAAGCTTTCTTT | CASSLSMGVEAFF
. | TRBJ2-1 | . | TRBV4-3 | TGCGCCAGCAGCCAAGATCTCGAAGGGGGCAATGAGCAGTTCTTC | CASSQDLEGGNEQFF
. | TRBJ2-2 | . | TRBV4-1 | TGCGCCAGCAGCCAAGATTGGGTCGGGGAGCTGTTTTTT | CASSQDWVGELFF
TRBD2 | TRBJ2-1 | . | TRBV28 | TGTGCCAGCAGACTAGCGGGAGGGGTTGGTGAGCAGTTCTTC | CASRLAGGVGEQFF
. | TRBJ2-3 | . | TRBV27 | TGTGCCAGCAGTTATCTATACACAGATACGCAGTATTTT | CASSYLYTDTQYF
TRBD1 | TRBJ2-4 | . | TRBV28 | TGTGCCAGCAGTTCATCCGGGACAGGGCTAGCCAAAAACATTCAGTACTTC | CASSSSGTGLAKNIQYF
. | TRBJ1-2 | . | TRBV21-1 | TGTGCCAGCAGCGAACCTTACAGGGGCTTCTATAACTATGGCTACACCTTC | CASSEPYRGFYNYGYTF
. | TRBJ1-1 | once | TRBV18 | TGTGCCAGCTCACCTACCTCAGGTGGCACTGAAGCTTTCTTT | CASSPTSGGTEAFF
. | TRBJ2-7 | . | TRBV7-6 | TGTGCCAGCAGCCGCGGGACCAACTACGAGCAGTACTTC | CASSRGTNYEQYF
. | TRBJ2-2 | few | TRBV5-1 | TGCGCCAGCAGCTTTGAAAGTGTCACCGGGGAGCTGTTTTTT | CASSFESVTGELFF